This paragraph reports one T cell receptor beta chain. It has no known antigen specificity. No much larger clonotype is one base removed from it; base qualities were not supplied. Receptor libraries were prepared by RACE. The run used a NextSeq 500. During library preparation, unique molecular identifiers were attached to individual cDNA molecules so that TCRs could be counted quantitatively and reproducibly. From each blood RNA sample, both TCR alpha and TCR beta chains were sequenced. Per the source publication's procedure: The median number of TCRs per sample was approximately 93,000, ranging from about 20,000 to 690,600. V, J and CDR3 annotation of the TCR reads was performed with the Decombinator software suite. To make PS versus PT1 abundance plots, every sample was subsampled to the same number of TCRs (28,000). TCRs were defined as expanded if absent before sensitization and observed at least eight times at the 2-week time point. TCRdb's own reprocessing of the public reads used fastp at Q25 and MiXCR and kept productive beta chains. Every CDR3 protein is listed once, alongside the most common genes and DNA of its rows. These V and J calls originate from TCRdb's pipeline instead of the authors' own analysis. The sample has tens of thousands of distinct CDR3 sequences on record, 9.9% of them singletons. The ten most abundant clones make up roughly 15% of the sample.

The CDR3 has 12 amino acids, counting the end cysteine and phenylalanine. CDR3 DNA is the only sequence kept; it has 36 bases, read in frame from the first base. The trim is 5 bases for V and 8 bases for J, with a gap of 12 bases between the germline ends. These data come from a study of human T cells and chemical hapten exposure (dated by TCRdb to 2020 to 2022). Some background on the complete study: For sensitization, 2% DPC in acetone was applied to a roughly 2 cm by roughly 2 cm area of upper inner arm skin. In alopecia patients, the study followed how the peripheral blood TCR repertoire changed in vivo over primary and secondary sensitization to diphenylcyclopropenone (DPC), a hapten. Alopecia areata with under or over 50% scalp involvement, alopecia totalis and alopecia universalis were represented in the patient cohort, which was mostly female. For TCR sequencing, blood came from twenty-nine alopecia patients at anywhere from one to four time points (pre-sensitization, 2, 6 and 24 weeks). Patch testing was performed on the upper back with Finn chambers containing 0.01% DPC, and the patch tests were scored after 6 days according to International Contact Dermatitis Research Group standards. Patient blood was sampled pre-sensitization (week 0) and at 2, 6 and about 24 weeks after DPC sensitization. Libraries were pooled for sequencing, and per-sample TCR yields varied mainly because of small differences in library volumes within the pool. Throughout the approximately 25-week study period, patients were also given weekly therapeutic DPC doses on the scalp.

Summary of the overall study and its limitations: Because all patients had alopecia, a presumed autoimmune disease, the immune response of the patients might differ from that of healthy individuals. A positive correlation was found between the number of PT1 expanded TCRs and patch test score, with significance reached at thresholds 8, 16 and 32 but not 4. Compared with pre-sensitization or healthy control sets, expanded TCRs formed significantly more large CDR3 similarity clusters, which is consistent with antigen-driven responses. DPC sensitization did not change the number of TCRs with a frequency above 1 in 1000, and there was no evidence of changes in global repertoire structure. After repeated subsampling, changes were observed in the strength of the expansion versus patch-test correlation and in the threshold at which the correlation became significant.

The time point label here, explained by the study, means: patch test 3, about 24 weeks after DPC sensitization. The sample's treatment or condition, from its label and the paper: therapeutic diphenylcyclopropenone sensitization with weekly scalp DPC. At each patch-test visit, blood was drawn before the patch test was applied. To be eligible, patients had to be aged 18 to 70, diagnosed with alopecia and judged suitable for DPC therapy, while pregnant patients were excluded. Unfractionated whole blood was collected in Tempus Blood RNA tubes, and total RNA was extracted from that blood. This clonotype originated in a middle-aged woman with alopecia areata. Some clones in this sample may be carry-over from other donors' samples. The specimen comprised whole blood, sampled in connection with sensitization to the hapten diphenylcyclopropenone (DPC). This receptor chain uses TRBV12-3 or TRBV12-4 and TRBJ1-2, and TRBD1 may be the D gene, going by 6 matching bases. The CDR3 protein is CASSPGQGGYTF. The nucleotide sequence reads TGTGCCAGCAGTCCGGGACAAGGAGGCTACACCTTC.